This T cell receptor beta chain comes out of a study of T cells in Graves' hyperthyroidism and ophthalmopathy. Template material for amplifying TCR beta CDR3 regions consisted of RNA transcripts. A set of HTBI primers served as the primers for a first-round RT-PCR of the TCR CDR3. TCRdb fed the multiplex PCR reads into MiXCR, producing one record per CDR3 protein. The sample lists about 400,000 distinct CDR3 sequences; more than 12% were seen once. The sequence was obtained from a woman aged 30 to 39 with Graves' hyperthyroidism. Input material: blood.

The CDR3 nucleotides are TGTGCCAGCAGTTACAACAGTAACTATGGCTACACCTTC. Amino acid sequence: CASSYNSNYGYTF. The rearrangement uses TRBV6-5 and TRBJ1-2; unclear D gene. Trimming shortened V by 2 bases and J by 1 base, and 5 bases separated the two germline ends. Germline V lookup: CDR1 MNHEY, CDR2 SVGAGI. The CDR3 length is 13 residues.